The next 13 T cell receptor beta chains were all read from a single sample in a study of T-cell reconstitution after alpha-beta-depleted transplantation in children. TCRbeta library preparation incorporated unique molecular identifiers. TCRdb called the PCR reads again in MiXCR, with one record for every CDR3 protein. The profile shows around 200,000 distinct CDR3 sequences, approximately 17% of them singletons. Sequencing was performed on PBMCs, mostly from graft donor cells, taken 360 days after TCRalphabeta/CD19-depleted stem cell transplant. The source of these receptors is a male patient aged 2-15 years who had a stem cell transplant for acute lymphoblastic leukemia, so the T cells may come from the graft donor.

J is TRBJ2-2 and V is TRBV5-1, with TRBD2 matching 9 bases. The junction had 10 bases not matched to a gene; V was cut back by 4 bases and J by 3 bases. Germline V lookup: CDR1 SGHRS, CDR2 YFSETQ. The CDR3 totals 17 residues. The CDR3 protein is CASSQSGGKPDTGELFF. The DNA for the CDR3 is TGCGCCAGCAGCCAGAGCGGGGGGAAACCTGACACCGGGGAGCTGTTTTTT.

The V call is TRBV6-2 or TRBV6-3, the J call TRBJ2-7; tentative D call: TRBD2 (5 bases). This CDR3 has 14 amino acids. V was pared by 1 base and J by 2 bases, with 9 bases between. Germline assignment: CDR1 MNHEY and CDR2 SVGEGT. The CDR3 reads CASSYLANTYEQYF. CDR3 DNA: TGTGCCAGCAGTTACTTAGCGAATACCTACGAGCAGTACTTC.

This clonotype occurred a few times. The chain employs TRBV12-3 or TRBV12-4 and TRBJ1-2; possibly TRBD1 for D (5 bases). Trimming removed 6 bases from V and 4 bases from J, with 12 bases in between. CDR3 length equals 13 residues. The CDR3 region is CASSRTRAYGYTF. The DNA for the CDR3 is TGTGCCAGCAGCCGGACCAGGGCCTATGGCTACACCTTC.

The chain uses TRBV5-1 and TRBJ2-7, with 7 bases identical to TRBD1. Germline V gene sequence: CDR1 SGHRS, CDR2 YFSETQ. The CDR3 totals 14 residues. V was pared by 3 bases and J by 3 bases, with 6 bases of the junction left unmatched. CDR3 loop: CASSSTGQLYEQYF. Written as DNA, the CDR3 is TGCGCCAGCAGCTCGACAGGGCAACTCTACGAGCAGTACTTC.

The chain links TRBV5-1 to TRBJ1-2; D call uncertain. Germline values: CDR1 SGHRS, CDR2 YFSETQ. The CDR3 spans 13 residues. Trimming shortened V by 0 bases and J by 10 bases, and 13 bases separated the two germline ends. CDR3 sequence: CASSLVGKTFYTF. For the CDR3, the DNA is TGCGCCAGCAGCTTGGTGGGAAAGACCTTCTACACCTTC.

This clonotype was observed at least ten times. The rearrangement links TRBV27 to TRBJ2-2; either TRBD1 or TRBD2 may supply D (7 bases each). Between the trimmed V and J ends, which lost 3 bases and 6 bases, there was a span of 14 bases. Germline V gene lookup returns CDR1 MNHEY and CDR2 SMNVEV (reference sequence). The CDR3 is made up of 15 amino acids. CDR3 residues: CASSFLTGRAGELFF. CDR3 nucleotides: TGTGCCAGCAGTTTTTTGACAGGGAGGGCCGGGGAGCTGTTTTTT.

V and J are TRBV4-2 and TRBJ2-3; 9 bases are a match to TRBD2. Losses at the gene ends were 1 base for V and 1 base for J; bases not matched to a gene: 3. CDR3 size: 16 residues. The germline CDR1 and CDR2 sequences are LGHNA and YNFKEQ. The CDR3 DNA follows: TGTGCCAGCAGCCAAGTTGCTAGCGGGGGCACAGATACGCAGTATTTT. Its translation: CASSQVASGGTDTQYF.

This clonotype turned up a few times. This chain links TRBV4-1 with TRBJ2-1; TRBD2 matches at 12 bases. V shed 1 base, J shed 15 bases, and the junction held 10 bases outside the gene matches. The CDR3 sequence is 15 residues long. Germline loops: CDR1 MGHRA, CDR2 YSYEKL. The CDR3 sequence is CASSQVSSGGARGFF. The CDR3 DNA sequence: TGCGCCAGCAGCCAAGTTTCTAGCGGGGGGGCGAGAGGGTTCTTC.

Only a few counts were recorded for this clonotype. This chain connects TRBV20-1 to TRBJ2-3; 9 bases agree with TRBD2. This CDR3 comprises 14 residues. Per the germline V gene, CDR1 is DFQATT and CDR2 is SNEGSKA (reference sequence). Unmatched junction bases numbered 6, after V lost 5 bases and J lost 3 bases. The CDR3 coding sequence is TGCAGTGCTGCTCGAGCGGGGGGTACAGATACGCAGTATTTT. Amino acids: CSAARAGGTDTQYF.

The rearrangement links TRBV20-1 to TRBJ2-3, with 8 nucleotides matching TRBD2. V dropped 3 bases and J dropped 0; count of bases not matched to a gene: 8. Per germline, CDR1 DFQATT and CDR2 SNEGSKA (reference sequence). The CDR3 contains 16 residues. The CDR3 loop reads CSASLTSGASTDTQYF. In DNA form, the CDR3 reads TGCAGTGCTAGCCTAACTAGCGGAGCTAGCACAGATACGCAGTATTTT.

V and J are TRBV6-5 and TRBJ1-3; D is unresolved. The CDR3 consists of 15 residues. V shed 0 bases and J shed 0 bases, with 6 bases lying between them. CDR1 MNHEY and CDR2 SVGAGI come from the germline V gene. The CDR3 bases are TGTGCCAGCAGTTACTCGTTCTACTCTGGAAACACCATATATTTT. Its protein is CASSYSFYSGNTIYF.

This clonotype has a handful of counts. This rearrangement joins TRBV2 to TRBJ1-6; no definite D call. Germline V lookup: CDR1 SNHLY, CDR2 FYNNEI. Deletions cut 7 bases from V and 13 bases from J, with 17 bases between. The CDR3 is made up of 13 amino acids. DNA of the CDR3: TGTGCCAGCAATACCGGGTCCAATTTTCCCCTCCACTTT. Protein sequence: CASNTGSNFPLHF.

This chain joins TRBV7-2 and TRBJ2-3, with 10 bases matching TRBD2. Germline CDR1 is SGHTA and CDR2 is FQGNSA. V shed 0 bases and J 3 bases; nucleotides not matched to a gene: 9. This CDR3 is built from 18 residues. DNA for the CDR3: TGTGCCAGCAGCTTAGCGGCGAGGATAGCGGGAGGTACAGATACGCAGTATTTT. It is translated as CASSLAARIAGGTDTQYF. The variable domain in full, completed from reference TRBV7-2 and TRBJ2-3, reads GAGVSQSPSNKVTEKGKDVELRCDPISGHTALYWYRQSLGQGLEFLIYFQGNSAPDKSGLPSDRFSAERTGGSVSTLTIQRTQQEDSAVYLCASSLAARIAGGTDTQYFGPGTRLTVL.